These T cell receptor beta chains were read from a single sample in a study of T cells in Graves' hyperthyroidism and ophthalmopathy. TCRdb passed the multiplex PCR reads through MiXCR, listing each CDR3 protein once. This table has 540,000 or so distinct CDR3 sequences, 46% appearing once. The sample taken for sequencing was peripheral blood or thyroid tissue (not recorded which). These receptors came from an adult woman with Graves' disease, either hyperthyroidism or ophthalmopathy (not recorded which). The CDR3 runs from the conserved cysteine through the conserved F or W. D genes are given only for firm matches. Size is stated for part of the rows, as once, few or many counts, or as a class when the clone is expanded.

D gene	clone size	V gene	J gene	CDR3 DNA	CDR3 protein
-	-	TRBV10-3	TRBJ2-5	TGTGCCATCAGTGAGTCCCTCCTCAATGAGACCCAGTACTTC	CAISESLLNETQYF
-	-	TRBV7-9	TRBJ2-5	TGTGCCAGCAGCTTGGGAGGGGGTCTGTCCGAGACCCAGTACTTC	CASSLGGGLSETQYF
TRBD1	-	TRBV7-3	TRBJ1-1	TGTGCCAGCAGCTTAGCCGGGACAGGGGACGGGGTCACTGAAGCTTTCTTT	CASSLAGTGDGVTEAFF
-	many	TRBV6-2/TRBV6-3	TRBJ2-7	TGTGCCAGCAGCCGAGGGAGGTACGAGCAGTACTTC	CASSRGRYEQYF
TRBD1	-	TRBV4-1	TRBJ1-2	TGCGCCAGCAGCCAAGAGTTGCACAGGGGGCTGGCTAACTATGGCTACACCTTC	CASSQELHRGLANYGYTF
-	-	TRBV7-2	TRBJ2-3	TGTGCCAGCAGCTTATTGTGGGGTGGGTCAGATACGCAGTATTTT	CASSLLWGGSDTQYF
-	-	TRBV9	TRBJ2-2	TGTGCCAGCAGCCTGATGGGCACCGGGGAGCTGTTTTTT	CASSLMGTGELFF
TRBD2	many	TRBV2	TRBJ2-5	TGTGCCAGCAGTGATAGCGGGCAAGAGACCCAGTACTTC	CASSDSGQETQYF
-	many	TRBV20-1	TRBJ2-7	TGCAGTGCTAGAGATAGGCAGGGCCCCTACGAGCAGTACTTC	CSARDRQGPYEQYF
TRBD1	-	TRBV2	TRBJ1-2	TGTGCCAGCAGGGAACAGGGGGATGGTGGCTACACCTTC	CASREQGDGGYTF
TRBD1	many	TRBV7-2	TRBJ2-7	TGTGCCAGCAGCCTACAGGGGGCCTCCTCCGAGCAGTACTTC	CASSLQGASSEQYF
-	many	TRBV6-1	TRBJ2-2	TGTGCCAGCACCGGAAGGGAGGCCGGGGAGCTGTTTTTT	CASTGREAGELFF
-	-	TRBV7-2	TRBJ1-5	TGTGCCAGCAGTCTCGACGGGAAATTCAATCAGCCCCAGCATTTT	CASSLDGKFNQPQHF
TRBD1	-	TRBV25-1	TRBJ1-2	TGTGCCAGCAGTGAATCCGACAGGGCGAACTATGGCTACACCTTC	CASSESDRANYGYTF
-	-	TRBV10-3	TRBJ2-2	TGTGCCACCTTCCCAGCAGGGAACACCGGGGAGCTGTTTTTT	CATFPAGNTGELFF
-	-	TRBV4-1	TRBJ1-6	TGCGCCAGCAGCCCAGATAACACAGTCAATTCACCCCTCCACTTT	CASSPDNTVNSPLHF
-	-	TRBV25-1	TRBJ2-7	TGTGCCAGCAGTGAACAACCAAAAGGGTCCTACGAGCAGTACTTC	CASSEQPKGSYEQYF
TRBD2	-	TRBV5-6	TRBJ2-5	TGTGCCAGCAGCTCCCCTGGACTAGCGGTACGGACCCAGTACTTC	CASSSPGLAVRTQYF
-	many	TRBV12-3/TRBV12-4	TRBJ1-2	TGTGCCAGCAGTTTGAGTAGGAGGGCGCATGGCTACACCTTC	CASSLSRRAHGYTF
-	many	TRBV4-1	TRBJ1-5	TGCGCCAGCAGCCAAGATGGAGAGGGATGGCAAAACCAGCCCCAGCATTTT	CASSQDGEGWQNQPQHF
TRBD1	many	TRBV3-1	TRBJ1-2	TGTGCCAGCAGCCAACCCGGGACAGGGAATGGCTACACCTTC	CASSQPGTGNGYTF
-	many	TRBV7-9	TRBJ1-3	TGTGCCAGCAGCGTAGGGGACGACTCTGGAAACACCATATATTTT	CASSVGDDSGNTIYF
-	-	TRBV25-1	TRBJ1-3	TGTGCCAGCAGTCCCTATTACTCTGGAAACACCATATATTTT	CASSPYYSGNTIYF